Listed below are T cell receptor beta chains from one sample, sequenced in a study of T cells after posttransplantation cyclophosphamide. Measured with immunoSEQ multiplex PCR; TCRdb has only the in-frame clones, and not every one. The sample lists tens of thousands of clones; almost 99% were seen once. Sample: naive CD4+ T cells sorted from PBMCs. Receptors originate from a man aged 40-49 years in good health, CMV-negative, and a related stem cell transplant donor. Each CDR3 is given with its conserved first and last residue. A D gene is named only where the DNA matches it firmly. Expanded clones are given a class, and other clones once, few, many or no size at all.

size,length,D,J,V,CDR3,DNA
.,12,.,TRBJ2-7,TRBV11-1,CASSLDRDEQYF,TGTGCCAGCAGCTTAGACAGGGACGAGCAGTACTTC
.,13,TRBD1,TRBJ1-1,TRBV7-9,CASSFYRGTEAFF,TGTGCCAGCAGCTTTTACAGGGGCACTGAAGCTTTCTTT
.,12,.,TRBJ2-1,TRBV6-5,CASSRTENEQFF,TGTGCCAGCAGCCGGACAGAGAATGAGCAGTTCTTC
.,14,TRBD2,TRBJ2-1,TRBV11-2,CASSLAGADGEQFF,TGTGCCAGCAGCTTGGCGGGAGCGGATGGTGAGCAGTTCTTC
.,14,TRBD2,TRBJ2-1,TRBV19,CASKRAGEGNEQFF,TGTGCCAGTAAAAGAGCGGGAGAGGGGAATGAGCAGTTCTTC
.,14,TRBD2,TRBJ2-1,TRBV28,CASSLLAGTNEQFF,TGTGCCAGCAGTTTACTAGCGGGAACCAATGAGCAGTTCTTC
.,15,TRBD1,TRBJ2-1,TRBV19,CASSIGTGVYNEQFF,TGTGCCAGTAGTATAGGGACAGGGGTTTACAATGAGCAGTTCTTC
.,15,TRBD1,TRBJ1-4,TRBV9,CASSLSGTGNEKLFF,TGTGCCAGCAGCCTGTCCGGGACAGGGAATGAAAAACTGTTTTTT
.,14,.,TRBJ2-1,TRBV5-8,CASSPGSSYNEQFF,TGTGCCAGCAGCCCGGGGAGCTCCTACAATGAGCAGTTCTTC
.,14,TRBD1,TRBJ2-5,TRBV5-1,CASSSDRGWETQYF,TGCGCCAGCAGCTCGGACAGGGGTTGGGAGACCCAGTACTTC
.,12,.,TRBJ2-1,TRBV5-1,CASSLLDNEQFF,TGCGCCAGCAGCCTACTAGACAATGAGCAGTTCTTC
.,18,TRBD2,TRBJ2-2,TRBV28,CASSSPGTSGRDTGELFF,TGTGCCAGCAGTTCCCCCGGGACTAGCGGGAGGGACACCGGGGAGCTGTTTTTT
.,16,TRBD1,TRBJ2-1,TRBV4-3,CASSQDNRGSYNEQFF,TGCGCCAGCAGCCAAGATAACAGGGGTTCCTACAATGAGCAGTTCTTC
once,16,TRBD2,TRBJ2-3,TRBV11-1,CASSPPLAGVGDTQYF,TGTGCCAGCAGCCCTCCACTAGCGGGAGTTGGGGATACGCAGTATTTT
.,14,.,TRBJ2-2,TRBV14,CASSQARGTGELFF,TGTGCCAGCAGCCAAGCCAGGGGTACCGGGGAGCTGTTTTTT